This TCR beta chain was obtained from a study of radiation and T cells in renal cell carcinoma. Study context: Nephrectomy followed 15 Gy stereotactic body radiation by 4 weeks. Study-wide results and caveats: Top tumor clonotypes rose in blood 2 weeks post-radiation, then contracted.

In germline, CDR1 is SGHVT, CDR2 SQSDAQ. This CDR3 has 16 residues. Trimming took 2 bases from V and 3 from J, leaving 17 bases between them. Stated time point: baseline pretreatment blood. The treatment here: 15 Gy SBRT to primary tumor, nephrectomy 4 weeks later. The patient's renal cell carcinoma had clear cell pathology. This table comes from immunoSEQ multiplex PCR, and its TCRdb copy is limited to in-frame clones, with some not included. The sample holds about 49,000 clones, 83% seen once. To note about this clone: Its antigen remains unidentified.

The gene calls are TRBV7-4 and TRBJ2-7; D possibly uses TRBD1 or TRBD2 (5 bases each). The source of this sequence is a woman in her 70s with renal cell carcinoma. Sequenced here: blood, sampled from a patient whose treatment included radiotherapy and nephrectomy. CDR3 protein: CASSLSGGLVFYEQYF. The DNA of the CDR3 is TGTGCCAGCAGCTTATCTGGGGGTTTAGTGTTCTACGAGCAGTACTTC.